The sequence of this T cell receptor beta chain was determined in a study of blood T cell repertoires in COVID-19. Turning to the study itself: The United States, Italy and Spain were the sources of the acute and convalescent COVID-19 samples.

The CDR3 extends over 13 amino acids. The V end was cut by 7 bases, the J end by 2 bases, with 11 bases between. Repertoires were generated with immunoSEQ multiplex PCR, while TCRdb's copy carries only in-frame clones and drops some. The data show tens of thousands of clones, with over 70% seen just once and 15% to 20% held by the top ten. This clone has more than one count but fewer than ten. The sequence came from a woman in her sixties or seventies with acute or convalescent COVID-19. Sequences were obtained from peripheral blood. The V call is TRBV12-3 or TRBV12-4, the J call TRBJ1-1; D may be TRBD1 (5 bases). DNA for the CDR3: TGTGCCAGCACCTGGGGGACTAACACTGAAGCTTTCTTT. It specifies CASTWGTNTEAFF.